What follows describes a single T cell receptor (beta chain). Germline-derived CDR1 and CDR2 are MNHEY and SMNVEV (reference sequence). The CDR3 has 14 residues. The V and J ends lost 6 bases and 4 bases respectively, with 15 bases between them. cDNA carried unique molecular identifiers, and a universal primer site was added by template switching. TCRdb re-derived calls from the 5' RACE reads in MiXCR, one entry per CDR3 protein. The sample records more than 1.5 million distinct CDR3 sequences, more than 30% being singletons. This entry belongs to a study of identical twins. The chain links TRBV27 to TRBJ1-1; no definite D call. This TCR was sampled from a newborn girl in good health. Material for sequencing was cord blood. This CDR3 is CASRVSGVGTEAFF. CDR3 coding DNA: TGTGCCAGCAGAGTATCCGGCGTGGGCACTGAAGCTTTCTTT.